Listed below are T cell receptor beta chains from one sample, sequenced in a study of CD4 T cells in relation to SARS-CoV-2 and coronaviruses. Libraries were prepared by immunoSEQ multiplex PCR; TCRdb keeps only in-frame clonotypes and omits some of them. The sample records under 20,000 clones, approximately 77% being singletons. These receptors have no identified antigens. The sequencing input was CD4+ T cells from PBMCs, cultured in vitro. The origin of the receptors is a human donor in good health. The CDR3 runs from the conserved cysteine through the conserved F or W. D genes are given only for firm matches. The listing skips clone size in some rows; elsewhere it reads once, few, many or a size class.

TRBJ2-3	-	-	TRBV14	TGTGCCAGCAGCCAAGATCGGTATACGCAGTATTTT	CASSQDRYTQYF
TRBJ1-3	-	-	TRBV3-1/TRBV3-2	TGTGCCAGCAGCCAAGAGACAATCCGAGGAAACACCATATATTTT	CASSQETIRGNTIYF
TRBJ2-7	-	TRBD1	TRBV5-8	TGTGCCAGCAGCGTGTCACAGGGGCGGGACGAGCAGTACTTC	CASSVSQGRDEQYF
TRBJ2-2	-	-	TRBV5-1	TGCGCCAGCAGCCAGGGACCGAACACCGGGGAGCTGTTTTTT	CASSQGPNTGELFF
TRBJ2-5	-	TRBD2	TRBV29-1	TGCAGCGTTGAAGTTCCCAGGCGGGGGGAGACCCAGTACTTC	CSVEVPRRGETQYF
TRBJ1-1	-	-	TRBV6-1	TGTGCCAGCAGTGAAGGGAGGACTGAAGCTTTCTTT	CASSEGRTEAFF
TRBJ1-3	once	-	TRBV15	TGTGCCACCAGCAGAGAACAGTTCCCCGGAAACACCATATATTTT	CATSREQFPGNTIYF
TRBJ2-7	-	TRBD1	TRBV6-5	TGTGCCAGCAGTAAAAAACCGGGACAGGGGTCCGAGCAGTACTTC	CASSKKPGQGSEQYF
TRBJ2-2	-	TRBD2	TRBV24-1	TGTGCCACCAGTGAGTGGACTAGCGCGAACACCGGGGAGCTGTTTTTT	CATSEWTSANTGELFF
TRBJ2-5	-	-	TRBV11-2	TGTGCCAGCAGCTTAGTCCCCGGACTTTTGTACCAAGAGACCCAGTACTTC	CASSLVPGLLYQETQYF
TRBJ1-6	few	-	TRBV7-2	TGTGCCAGCAGCTTAGGGACAGATAATTCACCCCTCCACTTT	CASSLGTDNSPLHF
TRBJ2-2	-	-	TRBV12-5	TGTGCTAGTGGTCAACCGGTACGGTCCGCCGGGGAGCTGTTTTTT	CASGQPVRSAGELFF
TRBJ2-7	-	-	TRBV2	TGTGCAACCACATGGAGAGGGACCACCTACGAGCAGTACTTC	CATTWRGTTYEQYF
TRBJ2-1	-	TRBD2	TRBV18	TGTGCCAGCTCAGCCGGGACTAGCGGTAACAATGAGCAGTTCTTC	CASSAGTSGNNEQFF
TRBJ2-7	-	-	TRBV28	TGTGCCAGCAGTAAGGGGTTCCACGAGCAGTACTTC	CASSKGFHEQYF
TRBJ1-2	few	-	TRBV25-1	TGTGCCAGCAGTGACCCCGGGACAACTAACTATGGCTACACCTTC	CASSDPGTTNYGYTF
TRBJ1-1	-	TRBD1	TRBV3-1/TRBV3-2	TGTGCCAGCAGCCAGCAGGGGGCGGGCTCCAGTGAAGCTTTCTTT	CASSQQGAGSSEAFF
TRBJ1-2	-	-	TRBV5-5	TGTGCCAGCAGCTTCGGAGGGGTTAGGTATGGCTACACCTTC	CASSFGGVRYGYTF
TRBJ2-7	few	-	TRBV5-1	TGCGCCAGCAGCTTGAGCGGAAGCTCCTACGAGCAGTACTTC	CASSLSGSSYEQYF
TRBJ1-2	-	TRBD1	TRBV5-1	TGCGCCAGCAGCTTGGAGGGACAGGGTTATGACTATGGCTACACCTTC	CASSLEGQGYDYGYTF
TRBJ2-1	-	-	TRBV2	TGTGCCAGCAATTTGGCTCCCTCGGGGAATGAGCAGTTCTTC	CASNLAPSGNEQFF
TRBJ1-2	-	TRBD1	TRBV5-6	TGTGCCAGCAGCACATTGGACAGGGGGTTGGGTGGCTACACCTTC	CASSTLDRGLGGYTF
TRBJ2-7	few	TRBD1	TRBV27	TGTGCCAGCAGTTTAGGTGGACAGGGCCGGTCCTACGAGCAGTACTTC	CASSLGGQGRSYEQYF
TRBJ1-1	once	-	TRBV23-1	TGCGCCAGCAGTCAGTGCCGCAGGGTTCTGAACACTGAAGCTTTCTTT	CASSQCRRVLNTEAFF
TRBJ2-3	once	TRBD2	TRBV30	TGTGGTAGCGGGAGGGGCACAGATACGCAGTATTTT	CGSGRGTDTQYF
TRBJ2-2	-	TRBD2	TRBV7-3	TGTGCCAGCAGCGCCGGGAGGAGCGGGAGGCTCACCGGGGAGCTGTTTTTT	CASSAGRSGRLTGELFF
TRBJ2-1	-	TRBD1	TRBV24-1	TGTGCCACAAACAGGGGCAGCTCCTACAATGAGCAGTTCTTC	CATNRGSSYNEQFF
TRBJ2-1	once	TRBD2	TRBV30	TGTGCCTGGGGTGTCGCGCTAGCGGGAGCCGAGCAGTTCTTC	CAWGVALAGAEQFF
TRBJ1-2	-	TRBD1	TRBV10-2	TGCGCCAGCCTACAGACAGGGACCTCCTATGGCTACACCTTC	CASLQTGTSYGYTF
TRBJ2-3	few	TRBD1	TRBV24-1	TGTGCCACCAGTTCTTCCGGGACAGACACAGATACGCAGTATTTT	CATSSSGTDTDTQYF
TRBJ2-5	-	-	TRBV20-1	TGCAGTGCGCGGCTGCCTGGGACCCAGTACTTC	CSARLPGTQYF
TRBJ2-5	-	-	TRBV14	TGTGCCAGCAGCCAACAGGCCCGGGAGACCCAGTACTTC	CASSQQARETQYF
TRBJ1-1	-	-	TRBV24-1	TGTGCCACCAGTGGGGTTGGAGTGAACACTGAAGCTTTCTTT	CATSGVGVNTEAFF
TRBJ2-7	-	TRBD2	TRBV15	TGTGCCACCAGCAGATTCGGACTAGCGGGAGGTGCCTACGAGCAGTACTTC	CATSRFGLAGGAYEQYF
TRBJ2-7	few	-	TRBV5-1	TGCGCCAGCAGCTGGGCGACCGGGACCGATTACGAGCAGTACTTC	CASSWATGTDYEQYF
TRBJ2-1	-	TRBD2	TRBV7-3	TGTGCCAGCAGCTTAACGTTTGGGGAGGGGAATGAGCAGTTCTTC	CASSLTFGEGNEQFF
TRBJ2-2	-	-	TRBV3-1/TRBV3-2	TGTGCCAGCAGCCAATCCGGGGTGACCGGGGAGCTGTTTTTT	CASSQSGVTGELFF
TRBJ2-1	-	-	TRBV19	TGTGCCAGTAGTATTTCTCGCGGTGCCGCCGGATACAATGAGCAGTTCTTC	CASSISRGAAGYNEQFF
TRBJ2-5	once	TRBD1	TRBV4-1	TGCGCCAGCAGCCAAGCCCCGAGGACAGGGGTGAGGGAGACCCAGTACTTC	CASSQAPRTGVRETQYF
TRBJ2-1	-	TRBD2	TRBV15	TGTGCCACCAGCAGTGTCAGCGGGAGTCGCCGAGGGGAGCAGTTCTTC	CATSSVSGSRRGEQFF
TRBJ2-2	few	-	TRBV4-2	TGTGCCAGCAGCCAAGAGTACACAGAATACACCGGGGAGCTGTTTTTT	CASSQEYTEYTGELFF
TRBJ2-7	-	-	TRBV7-2	TGTGCCAGCAGCCCCCATTGGGGTGTCAACGAGCAGTACTTC	CASSPHWGVNEQYF
TRBJ1-6	-	TRBD1	TRBV27	TGTGCCAGCAGGTCTACAGGGGCCCGCGGACCCCTCCACTTT	CASRSTGARGPLHF
TRBJ2-5	-	TRBD2	TRBV10-3	TGTGCCATCAGCCCCGAGGTCTTGCTAGCGGGAACTCAAGAGACCCAGTACTTC	CAISPEVLLAGTQETQYF